The 15 T cell receptor beta chains presented below share a single source sample, sequenced in a study of T-cell memory formation after mild COVID-19. TCRdb re-called the 5' RACE reads with MiXCR, one entry per CDR3 protein. The profile covers roughly 410,000 distinct CDR3 sequences, with more than 20% appearing a single time and about 10% taken by the ten largest. The sample consisted of PBMCs or a T cell subset sorted from them (not recorded which). The receptors shown here come from an adult woman who had mild COVID-19 (a few samples of this study predate the infection). Cell type and time point are not known.

Only a few counts were recorded for this clonotype. The chain has TRBV6-2 or TRBV6-3 and TRBJ1-3; weak D call: TRBD1 (5 bases). Germline CDR1 MNHEY, CDR2 SVGEGT. V shed 2 bases and J shed 4 bases, with 9 bases lying between them. The length of the CDR3 is 14 residues. CDR3 coding DNA: TGTGCCAGCAGTTACGGGGGAACCGGAAACACCATATATTTT. It is translated as CASSYGGTGNTIYF.

The chain couples TRBV6-5 to TRBJ2-3, with TRBD2 matching over 8 bases. Trimming cost V 2 bases and J 2 bases; bases outside gene matches: 6. The CDR3 is made up of 16 amino acids. Germline V lookup: CDR1 MNHEY, CDR2 SVGAGI. CDR3: CASSYRGGPPTDTQYF. DNA of the CDR3: TGTGCCAGCAGTTACCGGGGGGGGCCTCCCACAGATACGCAGTATTTT.

The rearrangement uses TRBV29-1 and TRBJ2-7; 7 bases agree with TRBD2. The CDR3 covers 13 residues. Germline CDR1 is SQVTM and CDR2 is ANQGSEA. The V gene end was trimmed by 4 bases and the J gene end by 0 bases; junction bases not matched to a gene: 3. CDR3: CSVGGGDSYEQYF. Here the CDR3 DNA reads TGCAGCGTTGGCGGGGGTGACTCCTACGAGCAGTACTTC.

The table lists this clonotype with a few counts. The rearrangement uses TRBV6-5 and TRBJ2-2, with 8 bases matching TRBD1. Trimming cost V 9 bases and J 10 bases; bases outside gene matches: 13. CDR1 MNHEY and CDR2 SVGAGI come from the germline V gene. The CDR3 consists of 14 residues. CDR3 loop: CASKPGTGGEELFF. DNA of the CDR3: TGTGCCAGTAAACCCGGGACAGGCGGGGAGGAGCTGTTTTTT.

This clonotype has just a few counts. The chain carries TRBV7-9 and TRBJ1-3, with TRBD1 matching over 8 bases. Germline trimming cut 5 bases from V and 0 bases from J; bases unmatched to any gene: 9. The CDR3 has 17 residues. From germline, CDR1 is SEHNR and CDR2 FQNEAQ (reference sequence). CDR3 in amino acids: CASSDRGSTFSGNTIYF. CDR3 DNA sequence: TGTGCCAGCAGCGACAGGGGATCCACCTTCTCTGGAAACACCATATATTTT.

V gene TRBV3-1 combines with J gene TRBJ1-3; D gene ambiguous. Trimming removed 0 bases at V and 4 bases at J, with 4 bases between. This CDR3 is built from 13 residues. Per germline, CDR1 LGHDT and CDR2 YNNKEL (reference sequence). CDR3 sequence: CASSQEAGNTIYF. CDR3 DNA sequence: TGTGCCAGCAGCCAAGAAGCAGGAAACACCATATATTTT.

This clonotype was seen a few times. The CDR3 nucleotides are TGTGCCAGCCACCGGGGCCCTGGCACTGGAAACACCATATATTTT. Translation: CASHRGPGTGNTIYF. The chain combines TRBV6-5 with TRBJ1-3; maybe TRBD1 (5 bases). Trimming removed 8 bases at V and 2 bases at J, with 16 bases between. The CDR3 spans 15 residues. CDR1 and CDR2 from the germline V gene are MNHEY and SVGAGI.

This clonotype has more than one count but fewer than ten. The genes are TRBV11-2 and TRBJ2-5, with D uncertain. The CDR3 sequence is 14 residues long. CDR1 is SGHAT, CDR2 FQNNGV, per germline. Trimming pared 5 bases from V and 2 bases from J, leaving 12 bases between. The CDR3 protein is CASSQLLRQETQYF. The DNA for the CDR3 is TGTGCCAGCAGCCAACTCCTCCGTCAAGAGACCCAGTACTTC.

This sequence joins TRBV3-1 and TRBJ2-1; 8 bases line up with TRBD2. The ends lost 4 bases at V and 9 bases at J; junction bases unmatched: 20. CDR1 and CDR2 from the germline V gene are LGHDT and YNNKEL (reference sequence). This CDR3 contains 18 residues. CDR3 amino acids: CASSRKGLGSGGRVEQFF. The CDR3 region has the DNA TGTGCCAGCAGCCGAAAAGGGCTTGGGAGCGGGGGTCGTGTTGAGCAGTTCTTC.

This rearrangement joins TRBV10-3 to TRBJ1-2; maybe TRBD1 (5 bases). This CDR3 has 12 amino acids. Trimming removed 10 bases from V and 7 bases from J, with 16 bases in between. CDR1 and CDR2 from the germline V gene are ENHRY and SYGVKD. The CDR3 DNA reads as TGTGCCACCCAAAGGGGCCGTGGTGGCTACACCTTC. It is translated as CATQRGRGGYTF.

The rearrangement uses TRBV6-1 and TRBJ1-4; 8 nucleotides line up with TRBD1. This CDR3 has 17 amino acids. Germline CDR1 reads MNHNS; CDR2 reads SASEGT. Trimming cost V 2 bases and J 8 bases; bases outside gene matches: 13. CDR3 in amino acids: CASSEYQTGAEAEKLFF. The CDR3 coding sequence is TGTGCCAGCAGTGAATACCAGACAGGGGCCGAAGCGGAAAAACTGTTTTTT.

The rearrangement joins TRBV15 to TRBJ2-7; 8 nucleotides agree with TRBD2. Germline values: CDR1 LNHNV, CDR2 YYDKDF (reference sequence). This CDR3 comprises 18 residues. The V gene end was trimmed by 0 bases and the J gene end by 2 bases; junction bases not matched to a gene: 12. CDR3 amino acids: CATSRDAMPGLGPYEQYF. The CDR3 DNA sequence: TGTGCCACCAGCAGAGACGCCATGCCGGGACTAGGGCCCTACGAGCAGTACTTC.

This clonotype was observed a few times. The rearrangement links TRBV12-3 or TRBV12-4 to TRBJ1-4; 9 bases agree with TRBD1. This CDR3 comprises 15 residues. V trimming: 6 bases; J trimming: 8 bases; junction bases outside the gene matches: 10. Here the CDR3 DNA reads TGTGCCAGCAGGACACAGGGGGCGCTCGGAGAAAAACTGTTTTTT. Protein sequence: CASRTQGALGEKLFF.

This clonotype was observed a few times. The chain carries TRBV30 and TRBJ1-1; the D gene is possibly TRBD1 (6 bases). V dropped 3 bases and J dropped 3 bases, with 11 bases sitting between them. This CDR3 comprises 13 residues. Germline V CDR1 and CDR2: GTSNPN, SVGIG (reference sequence). The DNA of the CDR3 is TGTGCCTGGAGGGGGACAACGGACACTGAAGCTTTCTTT. Protein sequence: CAWRGTTDTEAFF. Full variable domain (remainder filled in from reference TRBV30 and TRBJ1-1): SQTIHQWPATLVQPVGSPLSLECTVEGTSNPNLYWYRQAAGRGLQLLFYSVGIGQISSEVPQNLSASRPQDRQFILSSKKLLLSDSGFYLCAWRGTTDTEAFFGQGTRLTVV.

This clonotype was detected a few times. The chain couples TRBV7-9 to TRBJ2-7; TRBD1 or TRBD2 may be the D gene (5 bases each). This CDR3 has 15 amino acids. Between the trimmed V and J ends, which lost 4 bases and 7 bases, there was a span of 20 bases. The germline V gene has CDR1 SEHNR and CDR2 FQNEAQ (reference sequence). In DNA form, the CDR3 reads TGTGCCAGCAGCTCGGGGACGACTAACTTGCGAGAGCAGTACTTC. This sequence encodes CASSSGTTNLREQYF.